This TCR beta chain was identified during a study of T cell responses to AZD1222 COVID-19 vaccine. The wider study: Pooling was applied to second doses at about 4 or about 12 weeks. Study-wide findings and caveats: Females made up more of the donors, who were largely white British, and clonal diversity may have come out too low. Reportedly, nearly half of unique spike TCRs recognized epitopes outside B.1.351/B.1.1.7 mutations.

Some clones are missing from TCRdb's copy, which holds only in-frame ones; the method was immunoSEQ multiplex PCR. The table shows about 150,000 clones, with 88% occurring only once. CDR1 is SGHTA, CDR2 FQGNSA, per germline. CDR3 length: 12 amino acids. Between the trimmed V and J ends, which lost 5 bases and 6 bases, there was a span of 8 bases. A note on this clone: Its antigen remains unknown.

The sequencing used peripheral blood, collected on day 0 of AZD1222 vaccination. The TCR comes from an adult in good health. The genes are TRBV7-2 and TRBJ2-1; D remains ambiguous. The CDR3 DNA reads as TGTGCCAGCAGCCTCAGGTCCAATGAGCAGTTCTTC. Encoded protein: CASSLRSNEQFF.